Included here is one TCR beta chain sequence, with context. Looked up from germline, CDR1 is MNHEY and CDR2 is SVGEGT. The CDR3 loop spans 14 amino acids. V shed 6 bases and J shed 1 base, with 10 bases lying between them. The data were obtained in a study of T cells in Graves' hyperthyroidism and ophthalmopathy. RNA transcripts were the template for amplifying TCR beta CDR3 regions. TCR CDR3 regions were first amplified by RT-PCR with HTBI primers. TCRdb reprocessed the multiplex PCR reads with MiXCR, giving one entry per CDR3 protein. The table has 450,000 to 500,000 distinct CDR3 sequences, 22% seen once.

The specimen sequenced was blood. The TCR originated in a woman in her sixties or seventies with Graves' ophthalmopathy. This sequence joins TRBV6-2 or TRBV6-3 and TRBJ1-3; D gene ambiguous. As DNA, the CDR3 is TGTGCCAGCAGACACACGGGGTCTGGAAACACCATATATTTT. This codes for CASRHTGSGNTIYF.